The present T cell receptor (beta chain) was sequenced within a study of CD8+CD57+ T cells in acquired aplastic anemia. In patients chosen for sequencing, flow cytometry had shown CD8+CD57+ cell expansion. Per germline, CDR1 KGHDR and CDR2 SFDVKD. This CDR3 comprises 11 residues. Using genomic DNA as the template, TCR beta VDJ and CDR3 profiling was carried out. TCRdb re-called the reads through MiXCR, storing one row per CDR3 protein. There are under 500,000 distinct CDR3 sequences in the sample; around 32% occur only once, and 0.8% to 0.85% lies in the top ten. On this clonotype: Its antigen is currently unknown. At one end, the junction sequence differs from germline, possibly due to a read error.

Study-wide findings and caveats: Sharing between patients and controls was observed for around 30 CD8+ CDR3 sequences. No significant patient-versus-control difference appeared in CD8+ Simpson's diversity.

This sequence was found in a human donor with aplastic anemia. V usage is TRBV24-1 and J usage is TRBJ1-2; no reliable D call. Input material: sorted CD4+, CD8+, or CD8+CD57+ T cells (not recorded which) from PBMCs. The DNA for the CDR3 is TGTGCCACCGGAGATAACTATGGCTGCACCTTC. As protein: CATGDNYGCTF.